Following are 16 T cell receptor beta chains from one sample sequenced in a study of T-cell memory formation after mild COVID-19. A single record per CDR3 protein comes from TCRdb applying MiXCR to the 5' RACE reads. This sample yields fewer than 250,000 distinct CDR3 sequences, of which about 18% are seen a single time; 2.4% belongs to the top ten. Sequenced sample: PBMCs or a T cell subset sorted from them (not recorded which). These receptors came from an adult woman who had mild COVID-19 (a few samples of this study predate the infection). Cell type and time point are not known.

This clonotype was recorded a few times. This chain connects TRBV11-2 to TRBJ2-7; a possible D gene is TRBD2 (5 bases). CDR3 length: 13 amino acids. The germline gives CDR1 SGHAT, CDR2 FQNNGV. The V end lost 1 base, the J end lost 3 bases, and 7 bases lay between the germline ends. In DNA form, the CDR3 reads TGTGCCAGCAGCTTAGGAGGGATCTACGAGCAGTACTTC. Its protein product is CASSLGGIYEQYF. The full variable domain, completed using reference TRBV11-2 and TRBJ2-7, is EAGVAQSPRYKIIEKRQSVAFWCNPISGHATLYWYQQILGQGPKLLIQFQNNGVVDDSQLPKDRFSAERLKGVDSTLKIQPAKLEDSAVYLCASSLGGIYEQYFGPGTRLTVT.

The rearrangement joins TRBV27 to TRBJ2-1; TRBD2 matches at 7 bases. V dropped 7 bases and J dropped 9; count of bases not matched to a gene: 15. Germline assignment: CDR1 MNHEY and CDR2 SMNVEV (reference sequence). The CDR3 spans 15 residues. The CDR3 DNA reads TGTGCCAGCATTCAAAGACCTGGCGGGAGCACTGAGCAGTTCTTC. The encoded protein is CASIQRPGGSTEQFF.

This clonotype was recorded a few times. The CDR3 here is CASSIRRRGRELDTQYF. DNA of the CDR3: TGTGCCAGCAGCATACGCCGGAGGGGGCGGGAGTTAGATACGCAGTATTTT. This chain links TRBV9 with TRBJ2-3; perhaps D is TRBD1 or TRBD2 (7 bases each). CDR1 and CDR2 from the germline V gene are SGDLS and YYNGEE. With 4 bases removed from V and 5 bases from J, the gap between germline ends came to 23 bases. CDR3 length: 17 residues.

A few counts support this clonotype. J is TRBJ2-2 and V is TRBV7-2, with TRBD2 identical over 8 bases. J lost 3 bases, V lost 5 bases, and 8 bases had no gene match. This CDR3 contains 16 residues. Germline-derived CDR1 and CDR2 are SGHTA and FQGNSA. CDR3 loop: CASSPRRGGYTGELFF. As DNA, the CDR3 is TGTGCCAGCAGCCCACGCCGCGGGGGGTACACCGGGGAGCTGTTTTTT.

This clonotype was observed a handful of times. This chain connects TRBV11-1 to TRBJ2-1, with 7 bases fitting TRBD2. From germline, CDR1 is SGHAT and CDR2 FQDESV (reference sequence). With V trimmed by 5 bases and J by 1 base, 5 bases remained unmatched. The CDR3 totals 15 residues. CDR3 nucleotides: TGTGCCAGCAGCCGGCGGCGGGAGTCCTACAATGAGCAGTTCTTC. This codes for CASSRRRESYNEQFF.

V and J are TRBV12-3 or TRBV12-4 and TRBJ2-3; 15 bases match TRBD2. The junction had 4 bases not matched to a gene; V was cut back by 5 bases and J by 4 bases. CDR3 length: 16 amino acids. CDR3: CASSGLAGGQADTQYF. The CDR3 DNA follows: TGTGCCAGCAGTGGACTAGCGGGGGGGCAGGCAGATACGCAGTATTTT.

J is TRBJ1-6 and V is TRBV5-4; D not resolved. The CDR3 covers 13 residues. V gave up 7 bases and J gave up 8 bases, with 13 bases separating them. CDR1 and CDR2 from the germline V gene are SGHNT and YYREEE (reference sequence). The CDR3 DNA reads as TGTGCCAGCCGAGTAGGGTGGGATTCACCCCTCCACTTT. This gives the protein CASRVGWDSPLHF.

This clonotype was detected a few times. V and J are TRBV6-5 and TRBJ1-2; the match to TRBD1 covers 8 bases. CDR1 is MNHEY, CDR2 SVGAGI, per germline. J lost 5 bases, V lost 6 bases, and 8 bases had no gene match. This CDR3 is 14 amino acids long. The chain's CDR3 is CASSPGTGIYGYTF. DNA for the CDR3: TGTGCCAGCAGCCCCGGGACAGGCATTTATGGCTACACCTTC.

The V gene is TRBV5-1, the J gene TRBJ2-6, with 9 bases identical to TRBD1. CDR3 length: 15 residues. CDR1 is SGHRS and CDR2 is YFSETQ in the germline V gene. V was pared by 7 bases and J by 2 bases, with 4 bases of the junction left unmatched. CDR3 sequence (DNA): TGCGCCAGCGGGACAGGGACTACTGGGGCCAACGTCCTGACTTTC. Translating it yields CASGTGTTGANVLTF.

The chain uses TRBV4-1 and TRBJ2-2, with TRBD2 as a possible D gene (5 bases). The CDR3 has 15 amino acids. Deletions cut 4 bases from V and 4 bases from J, with 13 bases between. Per the germline V gene, CDR1 is MGHRA and CDR2 is YSYEKL. CDR3 DNA sequence: TGCGCCAGCAGCCCCGGGGAACTTCTCACCGGGGAGCTGTTTTTT. Protein product: CASSPGELLTGELFF.

The chain uses TRBV5-4 and TRBJ1-3, with TRBD1 matching over 7 bases. Germline V lookup: CDR1 SGHNT, CDR2 YYREEE (reference sequence). V lost 5 bases, J lost 0 bases, and 11 bases stayed unmatched. The CDR3 sequence is 17 residues long. The CDR3 DNA follows: TGTGCCAGCAGGGATGTAGGGGGCCTCAGCTCTGGAAACACCATATATTTT. Translated, it gives CASRDVGGLSSGNTIYF.

In its sample, this clonotype was seen a few times. This sequence joins TRBV3-1 and TRBJ1-2, with D maybe TRBD1 (6 bases). Trimming took off 4 bases at V and 4 bases at J, with 10 bases between the two ends. Per germline, CDR1 LGHDT and CDR2 YNNKEL (reference sequence). This CDR3 is built from 13 residues. The CDR3 sequence: CASSPGTIYGYTF. Here the CDR3 DNA reads TGTGCCAGCAGCCCCGGGACAATCTATGGCTACACCTTC.

This clonotype occurred a few times. V and J are TRBV5-1 and TRBJ2-1, with 9 bases identical to TRBD2. Germline-derived CDR1 and CDR2 are SGHRS and YFSETQ. The CDR3 loop spans 13 amino acids. The V and J ends lost 6 bases and 5 bases, in that order; junction bases with no gene match: 3. The CDR3 DNA reads as TGCGCCAGCACGCGCGGGGGGGACAATGAGCAGTTCTTC. Its translation: CASTRGGDNEQFF. Combining the CDR3 with reference TRBV5-1 and TRBJ2-1 gives the whole variable domain KAGVTQTPRYLIKTRGQQVTLSCSPISGHRSVSWYQQTPGQGLQFLFEYFSETQRNKGNFPGRFSGRQFSNSRSEMNVSTLELGDSALYLCASTRGGDNEQFFGPGTRLTVL.

This clonotype has just a few counts. This chain joins TRBV7-9 and TRBJ2-5, with 7 bases lining up with TRBD2. Trimming at V came to 1 base and at J to 4 bases, leaving 6 bases not matched to a gene. This CDR3 comprises 15 residues. CDR1 and CDR2 from the germline V gene are SEHNR and FQNEAQ (reference sequence). The CDR3 DNA reads as TGTGCCAGCAGCTTAGGGGAGGGTTCGACAGAGACCCAGTACTTC. Its protein product is CASSLGEGSTETQYF.

The table lists this clonotype with a few counts. The chain joins TRBV7-9 to TRBJ1-1, with D uncertain. Germline V gene data show CDR1 as SEHNR and CDR2 as FQNEAQ (reference sequence). V was pared by 5 bases and J by 1 base, with 11 bases between. This CDR3 has 14 residues. CDR3 sequence: CASSDGAGNTEAFF. CDR3 coding DNA: TGTGCCAGCAGCGATGGAGCAGGGAACACTGAAGCTTTCTTT.

This clonotype has just a few counts. The chain combines TRBV20-1 with TRBJ2-3; 8 bases align to TRBD2. The junction had 7 bases not matched to a gene; V was cut back by 0 bases and J by 5 bases. CDR3 length equals 15 residues. The germline V gene encodes CDR1 DFQATT and CDR2 SNEGSKA (reference sequence). The CDR3 DNA follows: TGCAGTGCTAGAGAGAGGACTAGCCGCCAAGATACGCAGTATTTT. This codes for CSARERTSRQDTQYF.